Listed here are 13 T cell receptor beta chains from one sample, sequenced in a study of control samples from healthy donors and cancer patients (TCRdb year 2020). The library came from the immunoSEQ multiplex PCR assay. TCRdb took this table from immuneACCESS and kept in-frame rearrangements with V and J called. Such tables lack part of the clones; where checked against another copy, unresolved V genes explain under half of the gap, and the rest is unexplained. The sample table holds more than 45,000 clones, of which roughly 93% were seen once. The top ten clones comprise roughly a quarter of the sample. The material sequenced was PBMCs. The receptor source for this set is a woman in her forties or fifties with head and neck cancer.

The rearrangement links TRBV7-9 to TRBJ2-2; 10 bases align to TRBD1. CDR1 SEHNR and CDR2 FQNEAQ come from the germline V gene (reference sequence). Trimming removed 3 bases from V and 4 bases from J; junction bases left unmatched: 5. The CDR3 contains 16 residues. CDR3 in amino acids: CASSFKGTGVTGELFF. CDR3 coding DNA: TGTGCCAGCAGCTTTAAGGGGACAGGGGTCACCGGGGAGCTGTTTTTT.

V gene TRBV12-3 or TRBV12-4 combines with J gene TRBJ1-2; 8 nucleotides agree with TRBD1. CDR3 length: 13 residues. Losses at the gene ends were 5 bases for V and 4 bases for J; bases not matched to a gene: 3. The DNA for the CDR3 is TGTGCCAGCAGTCCCGGGACAGGCTATGGCTACACCTTC. It encodes CASSPGTGYGYTF.

The CDR3 loop reads CASGAAPSRGNTEAFF. The CDR3 region has the DNA TGTGCTAGTGGGGCGGCCCCTAGTAGGGGGAACACTGAAGCTTTCTTT. The V call is TRBV12-5, the J call TRBJ1-1; D is perhaps TRBD1 (5 bases). This CDR3 comprises 16 residues. Between the trimmed V and J ends, which lost 6 bases and 1 base, there was a span of 18 bases. Germline V gene lookup returns CDR1 LGHNT and CDR2 FRNRAP.

V gene TRBV30 combines with J gene TRBJ1-2; the match to TRBD1 covers 9 bases. With V trimmed by 4 bases and J by 7 bases, 16 bases remained unmatched. CDR1 is GTSNPN, CDR2 SVGIG, per germline (reference sequence). The CDR3 is made up of 16 amino acids. CDR3 DNA: TGTGCCTGGAAGCTTCTCGGGACAGGGCTTTCTGGTGGCTACACCTTC. Residues: CAWKLLGTGLSGGYTF.

J is TRBJ2-5 and V is TRBV7-8; 9 bases are a match to TRBD2. V was clipped by 5 bases and J by 4 bases; unmatched bases: 8. This CDR3 contains 15 residues. Germline lookup yields CDR1 SGHVS and CDR2 FQNEAQ. Written as DNA, the CDR3 is TGTGCCAGCAGCCTCGGACTAGCGAGTGTAGAGACCCAGTACTTC. It encodes CASSLGLASVETQYF.

V usage is TRBV11-2 and J usage is TRBJ2-5; the D gene is possibly TRBD1 (5 bases). This CDR3 is built from 13 residues. In germline, CDR1 is SGHAT, CDR2 FQNNGV. V lost 5 bases to trimming and J lost 4 bases, with 11 bases between them. CDR3 region: CASSPDSLETQYF. CDR3 nucleotides: TGTGCCAGCAGCCCCGACAGCCTAGAGACCCAGTACTTC.

The chain is built from TRBV7-2 and TRBJ2-2; 7 positions agree with TRBD2. The germline V gene encodes CDR1 SGHTA and CDR2 FQGNSA. CDR3 length equals 17 residues. V shed 5 bases, J shed 4 bases, and the junction held 13 bases outside the gene matches. The CDR3 is CASSPPWSSGPTGELFF. In nucleotides, the CDR3 is TGTGCCAGCAGCCCCCCGTGGTCTAGCGGACCCACCGGGGAGCTGTTTTTT.

The V and J genes are TRBV2 and TRBJ1-5, with no clear D. V gave up 7 bases and J gave up 0 bases, with 10 bases separating them. Germline V gives CDR1 SNHLY, CDR2 FYNNEI. This CDR3 region has 14 residues. CDR3 region: CASTGLISNQPQHF. CDR3 sequence (DNA): TGTGCCAGCACTGGACTCATTAGCAATCAGCCCCAGCATTTT.

The V call is TRBV4-1, the J call TRBJ1-3; D remains unclear. The CDR3 runs 15 residues. Per the germline V gene, CDR1 is MGHRA and CDR2 is YSYEKL. V was pared by 0 bases and J by 4 bases, with 10 bases between. CDR3 coding DNA: TGCGCCAGCAGCCAAGAATCCGGAAGGGGAAACACCATATATTTT. This gives the protein CASSQESGRGNTIYF.

CDR3 in amino acids: CASSYAGGLTEAFF. DNA of the CDR3: TGTGCCAGCAGTTACGCAGGAGGATTGACGGAAGCTTTCTTT. The chain carries TRBV6-5 and TRBJ1-1; D ambiguous. This CDR3 has 14 amino acids. Looked up from germline, CDR1 is MNHEY and CDR2 is SVGAGI. V was trimmed by 2 bases and J by 8 bases, leaving 15 bases between them.

The chain's CDR3 is CATSDGGQGSNGYTF. CDR3 bases: TGTGCCACCAGTGACGGGGGACAGGGCTCAAATGGCTACACCTTC. The chain recombines TRBV24-1 with TRBJ1-2; TRBD1 matches at 9 bases. This CDR3 has 15 amino acids. J was trimmed by 6 bases and V by 4 bases; bases with no gene match: 8. Per germline, CDR1 KGHDR and CDR2 SFDVKD.

The rearrangement uses TRBV6-1 and TRBJ2-2, with TRBD2 matching 11 bases. This CDR3 is built from 20 residues. Trimming removed 1 base from V and 2 bases from J; junction bases left unmatched: 12. Germline V gives CDR1 MNHNS, CDR2 SASEGT. CDR3 DNA sequence: TGTGCCAGCAGTGAAGAAGTACCGGGACTAGCGGACCTAAACACCGGGGAGCTGTTTTTT. Translating it yields CASSEEVPGLADLNTGELFF.

By share, this clone ranks as medium-sized. V usage is TRBV14 and J usage is TRBJ1-4; D gene unclear. V gave up 0 bases and J gave up 8 bases, with 10 bases separating them. The CDR3 is 14 amino acids. Germline V lookup: CDR1 SGHDN, CDR2 FVKESK. In DNA form, the CDR3 reads TGTGCCAGCAGCCAAGAGAATATACGGGAAAAACTGTTTTTT. Its translation is CASSQENIREKLFF.